Here is one T cell receptor beta chain with its context. These data are taken from a study of cytomegalovirus exposure and HLA in healthy donors. The PCR ran on 60 Vbeta and 13 Jbeta primers. Generated by immunoSEQ multiplex PCR, the TCRdb table keeps only in-frame clones and is missing some. Counted here are about 140,000 clones, roughly three fifths occurring once; the ten biggest clones make up 5.5% to 7.5%. Specimen: PBMCs. The sequence came from a woman aged 60-75 years in good health and CMV-seronegative.

The CDR3 nucleotides read TGTGCCAGCAGCTTGGGAGGGGGTCCGAAGACTAACTATGGCTACACCTTC. It codes for CASSLGGGPKTNYGYTF. This chain joins TRBV5-6 and TRBJ1-2; a possible D gene is TRBD1 (6 bases). V lost 0 bases, J lost 0 bases, and 15 bases lay in between. CDR3 length equals 17 residues. Germline V gene lookup returns CDR1 SGHDT and CDR2 YYEEEE.